The 7 T cell receptor beta chains listed next were all sequenced from one sample in a study of blood T cell repertoires in COVID-19. This table comes from immunoSEQ multiplex PCR, and its TCRdb copy is limited to in-frame clones, with some not included. The data hold around 99,000 clones, with 90% observed a single time. What was sequenced was peripheral blood. Receptors originate from a man aged 45-60 years with acute or convalescent COVID-19.

The V gene is TRBV11-2, the J gene TRBJ2-7; TRBD1 is a possible D gene (6 bases). CDR3 length equals 14 residues. CDR1 and CDR2 (germline): SGHAT, FQNNGV. The germline V and J ends were trimmed by 3 bases and 10 bases, with 19 bases remaining between them. The CDR3 spells CASSLGHTGFNQYF. CDR3 nucleotides: TGTGCCAGCAGCTTGGGTCACACAGGGTTTAATCAGTACTTC.

This clone has a handful of counts. The rearrangement joins TRBV10-3 to TRBJ2-1; 10 bases agree with TRBD2. The junction had 8 bases not matched to a gene; V was cut back by 8 bases and J by 4 bases. From germline, CDR1 is ENHRY and CDR2 SYGVKD. The CDR3 loop spans 15 amino acids. The CDR3 DNA follows: TGTGCCATCGCAGTCAGCGGGAGGGGATACAATGAGCAGTTCTTC. It yields the protein CAIAVSGRGYNEQFF.

V is TRBV30 and J is TRBJ2-3, with 10 nucleotides matching TRBD2. The V gene's germline CDR1 is GTSNPN and CDR2 SVGIG (reference sequence). This CDR3 region has 15 residues. V lost 1 base to trimming and J lost 3 bases; unmatched junction nucleotides: 4. In DNA form, the CDR3 reads TGTGCCTGGAGTGCGTCTAGCGGGAGAACAGATACGCAGTATTTT. This gives the protein CAWSASSGRTDTQYF. Looking up the rest from reference TRBV30 and TRBJ2-3 gives the full variable domain: SQTIHQWPATLVQPVGSPLSLECTVEGTSNPNLYWYRQAAGRGLQLLFYSVGIGQISSEVPQNLSASRPQDRQFILSSKKLLLSDSGFYLCAWSASSGRTDTQYFGPGTRLTVL.

This chain links TRBV19 with TRBJ1-2, with no clear D. Trimming stripped 4 bases from V and 0 bases from J, with 12 bases between. CDR3 size: 15 residues. The V gene's germline CDR1 is LNHDA and CDR2 SQIVND (reference sequence). The CDR3: CASSTQTTANYGYTF. CDR3 bases: TGTGCCAGTAGTACTCAGACTACAGCTAACTATGGCTACACCTTC.

This chain uses TRBV29-1 with TRBJ1-1, with 7 bases matching TRBD1. With V trimmed by 6 bases and J by 0 bases, 4 bases remained unmatched. Germline lookup yields CDR1 SQVTM and CDR2 ANQGSEA. CDR3 length: 13 amino acids. The CDR3 reads CSVQGQMNTEAFF. The CDR3, as DNA: TGCAGCGTGCAGGGACAGATGAACACTGAAGCTTTCTTT.

The chain recombines TRBV7-7 with TRBJ2-3; D remains ambiguous. CDR1 and CDR2 (germline): SSHAT, FNYEAQ (reference sequence). The CDR3 is 13 residues long. V lost 5 bases, J lost 4 bases, and 10 bases lay in between. The DNA of the CDR3 is TGTGCCAGCAGCCCACTCCCCTCAGATACGCAGTATTTT. This sequence encodes CASSPLPSDTQYF. The whole variable domain, filled in from reference TRBV7-7 and TRBJ2-3, reads GAGVSQSPRYKVTKRGQDVTLRCDPISSHATLYWYQQALGQGPEFLTYFNYEAQPDKSGLPSDRFSAERPEGSISTLTIQRTEQRDSAMYRCASSPLPSDTQYFGPGTRLTVL.

The chain uses TRBV7-9 and TRBJ2-2; 11 nucleotides line up with TRBD1. The ends lost 4 bases at V and 3 bases at J; junction bases unmatched: 1. Germline V gene lookup returns CDR1 SEHNR and CDR2 FQNEAQ (reference sequence). The CDR3 loop spans 15 amino acids. CDR3 coding DNA: TGTGCCAGCAGCTCGGGACAGGGGGACACCGGGGAGCTGTTTTTT. This sequence encodes CASSSGQGDTGELFF.